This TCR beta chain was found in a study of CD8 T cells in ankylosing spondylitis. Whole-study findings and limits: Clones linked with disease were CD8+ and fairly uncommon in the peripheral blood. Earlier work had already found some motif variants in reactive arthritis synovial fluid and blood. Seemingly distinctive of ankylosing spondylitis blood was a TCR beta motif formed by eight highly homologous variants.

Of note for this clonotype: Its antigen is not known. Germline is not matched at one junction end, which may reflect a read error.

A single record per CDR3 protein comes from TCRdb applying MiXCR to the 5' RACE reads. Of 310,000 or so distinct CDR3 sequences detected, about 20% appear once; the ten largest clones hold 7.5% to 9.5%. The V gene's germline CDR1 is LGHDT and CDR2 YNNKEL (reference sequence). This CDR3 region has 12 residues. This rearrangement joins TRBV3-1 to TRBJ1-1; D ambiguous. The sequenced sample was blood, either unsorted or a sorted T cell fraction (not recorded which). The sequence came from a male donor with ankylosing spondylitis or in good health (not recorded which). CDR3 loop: CASNGGNSEAFF. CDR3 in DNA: TGTGCCAGCAACGGAGGAAACAGTGAAGCTTTCTTT.